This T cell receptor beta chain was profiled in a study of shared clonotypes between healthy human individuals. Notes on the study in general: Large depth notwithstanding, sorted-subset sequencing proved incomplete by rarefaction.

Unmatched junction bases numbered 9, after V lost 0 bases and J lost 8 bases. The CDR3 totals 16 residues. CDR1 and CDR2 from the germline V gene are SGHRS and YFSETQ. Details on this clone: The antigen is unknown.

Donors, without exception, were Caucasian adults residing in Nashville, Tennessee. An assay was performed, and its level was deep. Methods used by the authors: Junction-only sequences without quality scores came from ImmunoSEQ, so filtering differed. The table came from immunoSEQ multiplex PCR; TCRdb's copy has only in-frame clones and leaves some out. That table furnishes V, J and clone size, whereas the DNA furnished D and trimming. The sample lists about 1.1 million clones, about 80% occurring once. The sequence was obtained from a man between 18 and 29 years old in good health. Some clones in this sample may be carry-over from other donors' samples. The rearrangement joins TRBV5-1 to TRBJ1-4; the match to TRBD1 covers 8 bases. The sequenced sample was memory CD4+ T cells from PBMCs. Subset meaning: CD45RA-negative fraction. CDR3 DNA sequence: TGCGCCAGCAGCTTGGAGGGCAGGGGGCTATTCGAAAAACTGTTTTTT. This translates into CASSLEGRGLFEKLFF.